These 8 T cell receptor beta chains came from one sample sequenced in a study of vaccination and CD4 T cells after COVID-19 (dated by TCRdb to the early 2020s). The label giving this sample's treatment or condition can be read as: approximately nine-day PBMC culture with coronavirus spike peptide pools or control peptides (ViraFEST assay). Their antigens are not known. Preparation of the library involved PCR. Instrument used: Illumina iSeq 100. DNA from cultured CD4+ T cells underwent TCR sequencing with the Oncomine TCR Beta short-read assay at the Johns Hopkins FTIC core. TCRdb reprocessing: public reads trimmed at Q25 with fastp, clones called with MiXCR, in-frame beta chains kept. Rows merge per CDR3 protein into single entries with the most common DNA and genes. In this sample the table shows roughly 16,000 distinct CDR3 sequences, less than 65% of which occur a single time. The ten largest clones represent more than 10% of the sample.

The source material was CD4+ T cells from blood, cultured in vitro. These receptors were obtained from a human donor who had recovered from COVID-19.

The chain carries TRBV6-1 and TRBJ2-3; TRBD1 might be the D (5 bases). The length of the CDR3 is 17 residues. Germline V gene lookup returns CDR1 MNHNS and CDR2 SASEGT. Trimming left V 6 bases short and J 2 bases short, with 21 bases between. The CDR3 sequence is CASRPPWGRANTDTQYF. CDR3 coding DNA: TGTGCCAGCAGGCCCCCTTGGGGCAGGGCTAACACAGATACGCAGTATTTT.

This clonotype was detected only a few times. The V gene is TRBV7-9, the J gene TRBJ1-2; 7 bases are shared with TRBD1. The CDR3 runs to 14 residues. The germline V gene has CDR1 SEHNR and CDR2 FQNEAQ (reference sequence). J gave up 4 bases and V 3 bases, and 5 bases lay outside the gene matches. The CDR3 DNA reads as TGTGCCAGCAGCTTGGGGGACAGAACCTATGGCTACACCTTC. It codes for CASSLGDRTYGYTF. Supplemented by reference TRBV7-9 and TRBJ1-2, the full variable domain reads DTGVSQNPRHKITKRGQNVTFRCDPISEHNRLYWYRQTLGQGPEFLTYFQNEAQLEKSRLLSDRFSAERPKGSFSTLEIQRTEQGDSAMYLCASSLGDRTYGYTFGSGTRLTVV.

The genes are TRBV2 and TRBJ2-5; TRBD1 or TRBD2 may be the D gene (6 bases each). The CDR3 length is 10 residues. V was cut by 6 bases and J by 8 bases, with 7 bases left in between. Per the germline V gene, CDR1 is SNHLY and CDR2 is FYNNEI. CDR3 region: CASRGGTQYF. DNA of the CDR3: TGTGCCAGCAGGGGGGGCACCCAGTACTTC.

This chain uses TRBV27 with TRBJ2-7; TRBD2 agrees at 12 bases. The CDR3 has 14 amino acids. CDR1 is MNHEY, CDR2 SMNVEV, per germline (reference sequence). V shed 6 bases, J shed 6 bases, and the junction held 6 bases outside the gene matches. The CDR3 loop is CASSLAGGSREQYF. The CDR3 region has the DNA TGTGCCAGCAGCCTAGCGGGGGGGTCACGCGAGCAGTACTTC.

This clonotype was counted only a few times. This chain uses TRBV10-3 with TRBJ2-2; either TRBD1 or TRBD2 may supply D (5 bases each). Germline lookup yields CDR1 ENHRY and CDR2 SYGVKD. With 6 bases removed from V and 0 bases from J, the gap between germline ends came to 11 bases. The CDR3 length is 15 residues. The CDR3 region has the DNA TGTGCCATCAGAACCGGGACGACGAACACCGGGGAGCTGTTTTTT. Its translation is CAIRTGTTNTGELFF.

In this sample, this clonotype turned up a few times. The chain carries TRBV6-4 and TRBJ2-1, with a possible D match to TRBD1 (6 bases). This CDR3 has 15 amino acids. Trimming shortened V by 4 bases and J by 4 bases, and 14 bases separated the two germline ends. Looked up from germline, CDR1 is MRHNA and CDR2 is SNTAGT. CDR3 coding DNA: TGTGCCAGCAGTGCCGACAGGCTGAATTACAATGAGCAGTTCTTC. Residues: CASSADRLNYNEQFF.

The gene calls are TRBV5-1 and TRBJ1-5, with a possible D match to TRBD1 (6 bases). V was trimmed by 0 bases and J by 8 bases, leaving 9 bases between them. The CDR3 is 13 amino acids. Germline CDR1 reads SGHRS; CDR2 reads YFSETQ. CDR3 sequence: CASSLERGKPQHF. In DNA, the CDR3 is TGCGCCAGCAGCTTGGAAAGGGGGAAGCCCCAGCATTTT.

The genes are TRBV6-1 and TRBJ2-3; the D gene is possibly TRBD2 (5 bases). This CDR3 spans 16 amino acids. Trimming took 4 bases from V and 1 from J, leaving 15 bases between them. Germline V gives CDR1 MNHNS, CDR2 SASEGT. This chain's CDR3 is CASSASRGLGTDTQYF. CDR3 nucleotides: TGTGCCAGCAGTGCCTCTCGAGGGTTAGGCACAGATACGCAGTATTTT.